The source of this T cell receptor beta chain is a study of cytomegalovirus exposure and HLA in healthy donors. These donors were members of the roughly 120-subject validation cohort, a group separate from the approximately 700-subject first cohort. V trimming: 4 bases; J trimming: 5 bases; junction bases outside the gene matches: 6. The CDR3 loop spans 15 amino acids. The V gene's germline CDR1 is SEHNR and CDR2 FQNEAQ (reference sequence). Data came from immunoSEQ multiplex PCR; TCRdb stores just in-frame clones and leaves some out. Of hundreds of thousands of clones in the sample, roughly 91% were seen once.

Sequencing input: PBMCs. The genes are TRBV7-9 and TRBJ2-1, with 9 bases lining up with TRBD2. This clonotype originated in a woman aged 18-29 years in good health and CMV-seropositive. For the CDR3, the DNA is TGTGCCAGCAGCTCAGGACTAGCGATAAACAATGAGCAGTTCTTC. Encoded protein: CASSSGLAINNEQFF.